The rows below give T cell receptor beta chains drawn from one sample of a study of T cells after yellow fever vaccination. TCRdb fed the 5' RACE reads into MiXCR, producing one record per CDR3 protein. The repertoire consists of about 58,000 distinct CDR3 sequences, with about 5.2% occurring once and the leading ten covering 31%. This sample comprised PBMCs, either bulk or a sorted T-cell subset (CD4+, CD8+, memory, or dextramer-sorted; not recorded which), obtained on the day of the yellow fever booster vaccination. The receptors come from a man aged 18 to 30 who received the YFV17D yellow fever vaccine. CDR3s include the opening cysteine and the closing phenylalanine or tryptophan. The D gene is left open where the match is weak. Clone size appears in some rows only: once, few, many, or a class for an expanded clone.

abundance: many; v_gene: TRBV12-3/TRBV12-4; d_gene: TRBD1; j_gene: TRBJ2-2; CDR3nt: TGTGCCAGCAGCCACAGTTTATTGGGACAGGGGTGGAACACCGGGGAGCTGTTTTTT; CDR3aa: CASSHSLLGQGWNTGELFF
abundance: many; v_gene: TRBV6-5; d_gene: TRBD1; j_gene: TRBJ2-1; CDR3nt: TGTGCCAGCAGCCCGACAGGGGGTAATGAGCAGTTCTTC; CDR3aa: CASSPTGGNEQFF
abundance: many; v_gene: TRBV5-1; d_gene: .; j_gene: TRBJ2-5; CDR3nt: TGCGCCAGCAGCTCGGAGATCGGACAAGAGACCCAGTACTTC; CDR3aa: CASSSEIGQETQYF
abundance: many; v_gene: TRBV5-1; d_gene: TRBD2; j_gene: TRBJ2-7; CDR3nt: TGCGCCAGCAGCAGCGGGACTAGCGGGGAACGGGAGCAGTACTTC; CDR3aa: CASSSGTSGEREQYF
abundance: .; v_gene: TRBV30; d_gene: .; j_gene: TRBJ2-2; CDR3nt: TGTGCCTGGAACTTCCAGGGCACCGGGGAGCTGTTTTTT; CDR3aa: CAWNFQGTGELFF
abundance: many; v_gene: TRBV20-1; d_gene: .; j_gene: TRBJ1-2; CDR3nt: TGCAGTGCTAGAGATATGGCGGGCCCAAACTATGGCTACACCTTC; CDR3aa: CSARDMAGPNYGYTF
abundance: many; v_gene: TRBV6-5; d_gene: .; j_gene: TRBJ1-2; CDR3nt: TGTGCCAGCAGTTACTCGGGGTATGGCTACACCTTC; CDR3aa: CASSYSGYGYTF
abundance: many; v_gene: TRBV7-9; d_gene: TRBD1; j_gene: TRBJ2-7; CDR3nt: TGTGCCAGCAGCTCCGGACAGGGGGTGTTGTACGAGCAGTACTTC; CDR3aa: CASSSGQGVLYEQYF
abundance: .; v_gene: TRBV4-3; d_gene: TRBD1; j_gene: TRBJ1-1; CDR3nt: TGCGCCAGCAGCGGTACAGGGGTTACTGAAGCTTTCTTT; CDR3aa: CASSGTGVTEAFF
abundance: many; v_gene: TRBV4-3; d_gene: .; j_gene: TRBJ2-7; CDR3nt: TGCGCCAGCAGCCAAGCGGTAACGGGTACAGGATACGAGCAGTACTTC; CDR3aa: CASSQAVTGTGYEQYF
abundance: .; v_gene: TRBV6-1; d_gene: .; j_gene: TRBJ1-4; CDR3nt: TGTGCCAGCAGTGAATTTCGGGGGTCGGCTAATGAAAAACTGTTTTTT; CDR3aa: CASSEFRGSANEKLFF
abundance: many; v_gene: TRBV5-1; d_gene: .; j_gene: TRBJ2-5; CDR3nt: TGCGCCAGCAGCTTGACCGCTGGGACTGGGACAGAGACCCAGTACTTC; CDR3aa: CASSLTAGTGTETQYF
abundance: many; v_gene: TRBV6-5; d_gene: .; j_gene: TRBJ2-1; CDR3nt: TGTGCCAGCAGTTACTCGGCACTCAATGAGCAGTTCTTC; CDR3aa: CASSYSALNEQFF
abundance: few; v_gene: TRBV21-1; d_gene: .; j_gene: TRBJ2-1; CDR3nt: TGTGCCAGCAGTAGTAGAAGCTCCTACAATGAGCAGTTCTTC; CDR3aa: CASSSRSSYNEQFF
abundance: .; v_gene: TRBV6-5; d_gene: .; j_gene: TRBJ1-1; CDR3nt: TGTGCCAGCAGAGACCCTACAGGGCGCACTGAAGCTTTCTTT; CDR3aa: CASRDPTGRTEAFF
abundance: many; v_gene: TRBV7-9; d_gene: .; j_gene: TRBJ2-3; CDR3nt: TGTGCCAGCAGCTTTATGATCGCAGATACGCAGTATTTT; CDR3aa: CASSFMIADTQYF
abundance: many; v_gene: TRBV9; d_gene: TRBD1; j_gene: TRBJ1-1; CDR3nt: TGTGCCAGCAGCGAGGGGGGACAGACTGAAGCTTTCTTT; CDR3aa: CASSEGGQTEAFF
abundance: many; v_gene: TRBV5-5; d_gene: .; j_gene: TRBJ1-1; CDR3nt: TGTGCCAGCAGCTTTTGGGCGTCGAACACTGAAGCTTTCTTT; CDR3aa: CASSFWASNTEAFF
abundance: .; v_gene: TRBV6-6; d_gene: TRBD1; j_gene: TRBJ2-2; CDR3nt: TGTGCCAGCACGTCCACCGGGACAGGGGAAGGGTACACCGGGGAGCTGTTTTTT; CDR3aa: CASTSTGTGEGYTGELFF
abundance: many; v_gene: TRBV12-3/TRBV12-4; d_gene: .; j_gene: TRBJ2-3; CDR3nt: TGTGCCAGCAGCCCCCCCGGGGTGCATACGCAGTATTTT; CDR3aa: CASSPPGVHTQYF
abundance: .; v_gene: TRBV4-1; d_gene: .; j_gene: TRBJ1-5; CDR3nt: TGCGCCAGCAGCCAAGCCGGGGTTCTCCAGCCCCAGCATTTT; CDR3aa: CASSQAGVLQPQHF
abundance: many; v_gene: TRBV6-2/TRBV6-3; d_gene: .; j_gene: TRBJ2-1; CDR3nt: TGTGCCAGCAGGACCTATACTGAGCAGTTCTTC; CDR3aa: CASRTYTEQFF
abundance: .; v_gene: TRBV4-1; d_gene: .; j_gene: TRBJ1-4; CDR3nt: TGCGCCAGCAGCCCCTTGGGGACTAATGAAAAACTGTTTTTT; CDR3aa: CASSPLGTNEKLFF
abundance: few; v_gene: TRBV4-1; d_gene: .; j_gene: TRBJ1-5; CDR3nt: TGCGCCAGCAGCCAATACGGGGGGAATCAGCCCCAGCATTTT; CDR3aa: CASSQYGGNQPQHF
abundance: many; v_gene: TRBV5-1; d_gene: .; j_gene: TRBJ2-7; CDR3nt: TGCGCCAGCAGTGCTCAGGGGTACGAGCAGTACTTC; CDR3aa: CASSAQGYEQYF
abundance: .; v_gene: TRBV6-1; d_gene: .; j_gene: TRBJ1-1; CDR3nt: TGTGCCAGCAGTCAGGGAGTGGGGACTGAAGCTTTCTTT; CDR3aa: CASSQGVGTEAFF
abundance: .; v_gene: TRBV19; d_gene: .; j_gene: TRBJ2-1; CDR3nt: TGTGCCAGTAGTAGCAGGGCGGGCAATGAGCAGTTCTTC; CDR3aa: CASSSRAGNEQFF
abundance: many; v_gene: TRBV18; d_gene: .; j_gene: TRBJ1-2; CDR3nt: TGTGCCAGCTCACCAGGGGGTACCTATGGCTACACCTTC; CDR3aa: CASSPGGTYGYTF
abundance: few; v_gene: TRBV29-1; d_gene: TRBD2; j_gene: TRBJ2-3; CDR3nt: TGCAGCGTTGAAGCCCCGGGACTAGCGAAAGATACGCAGTATTTT; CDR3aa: CSVEAPGLAKDTQYF
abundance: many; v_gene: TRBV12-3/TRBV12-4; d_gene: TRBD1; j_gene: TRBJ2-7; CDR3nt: TGTGCCAGCAGTCCGCCGGGACAGGGTCTCTCCTACGAGCAGTACTTC; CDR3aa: CASSPPGQGLSYEQYF
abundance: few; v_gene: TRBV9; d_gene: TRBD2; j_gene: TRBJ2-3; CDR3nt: TGTGCCAGCAGCGTAGGCGGGGGTTCGGACACAGATACGCAGTATTTT; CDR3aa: CASSVGGGSDTDTQYF
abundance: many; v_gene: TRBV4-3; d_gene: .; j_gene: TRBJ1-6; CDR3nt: TGCGCCAGCAGCCAATCCCGGGGGCAGGGTTCACCCCTCCACTTT; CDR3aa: CASSQSRGQGSPLHF
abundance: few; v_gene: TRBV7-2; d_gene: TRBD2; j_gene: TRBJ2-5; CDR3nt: TGTGCCAGCAGATATGGACTAGCGGGGGCTCGGGAGACCCAGTACTTC; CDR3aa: CASRYGLAGARETQYF
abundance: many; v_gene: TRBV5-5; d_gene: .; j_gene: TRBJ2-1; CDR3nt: TGTGCCAGCAGCTGGGCTGGAGCCACCTACAATGAGCAGTTCTTC; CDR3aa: CASSWAGATYNEQFF
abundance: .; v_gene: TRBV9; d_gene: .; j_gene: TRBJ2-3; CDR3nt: TGTGCCAGCAGCGTAGTCGGGGGTACGCAGTATTTT; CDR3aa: CASSVVGGTQYF
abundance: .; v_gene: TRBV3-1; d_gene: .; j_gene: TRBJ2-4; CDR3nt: TGTGCCAGCAGCCAAGAAGGAGGGGGGGCCCGAACCAAAAACATTCAGTACTTC; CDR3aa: CASSQEGGGARTKNIQYF
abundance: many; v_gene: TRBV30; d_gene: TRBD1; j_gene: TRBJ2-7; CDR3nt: TGTGCCACTCGGGACAGAAAGACTATCTACGAGCAGTACTTC; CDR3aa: CATRDRKTIYEQYF
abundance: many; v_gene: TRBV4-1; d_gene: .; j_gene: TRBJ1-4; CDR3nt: TGCGCCAGCAGCCCCCGGACAGCAACTAATGAAAAACTGTTTTTT; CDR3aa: CASSPRTATNEKLFF
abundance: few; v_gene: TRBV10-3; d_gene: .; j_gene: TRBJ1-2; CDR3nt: TGTGCCATCAAGCTGGACACGGCTCTCTATGGCTACACCTTC; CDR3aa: CAIKLDTALYGYTF
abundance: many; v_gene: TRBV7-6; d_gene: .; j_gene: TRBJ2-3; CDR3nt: TGTGCCAGCAGCTTAGGGGGACCCCGAGATACGCAGTATTTT; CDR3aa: CASSLGGPRDTQYF
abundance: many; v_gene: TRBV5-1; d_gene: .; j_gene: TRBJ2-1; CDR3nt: TGCGCCAGCAGCTTGGCGGACCCCCTTGAGAATGAGCAGTTCTTC; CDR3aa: CASSLADPLENEQFF
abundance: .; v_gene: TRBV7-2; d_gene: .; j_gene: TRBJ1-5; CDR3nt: TGTGCCAGCAGCTTAGATCGTCAGCCCCAGCATTTT; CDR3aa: CASSLDRQPQHF
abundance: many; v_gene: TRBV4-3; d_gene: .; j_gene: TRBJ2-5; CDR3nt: TGCGCCAGCAGCCAAGATGGATTAGGGTTAGAGACCCAGTACTTC; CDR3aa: CASSQDGLGLETQYF
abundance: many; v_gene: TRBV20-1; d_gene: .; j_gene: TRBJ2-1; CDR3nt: TGCAGTTTCGGGTACAATGAGCAGTTCTTC; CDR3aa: CSFGYNEQFF
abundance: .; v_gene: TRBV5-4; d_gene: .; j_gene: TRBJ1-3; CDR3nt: TGTGCCAGCAGCCCTGGTTTCTCTGGAAACACCATATATTTT; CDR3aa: CASSPGFSGNTIYF
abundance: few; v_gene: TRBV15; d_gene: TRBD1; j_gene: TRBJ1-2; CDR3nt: TGTGCCACCAGCACCGGAGACAGGGCGATTCATGGCTACACCTTC; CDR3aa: CATSTGDRAIHGYTF
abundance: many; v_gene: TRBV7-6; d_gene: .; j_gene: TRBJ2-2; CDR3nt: TGTGCCAGCAGTATGAGCGGGGGGGAGCTGTTTTTT; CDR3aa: CASSMSGGELFF
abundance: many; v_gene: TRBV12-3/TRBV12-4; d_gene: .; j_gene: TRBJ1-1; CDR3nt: TGTGCCAGCAGTTCTGGGGGGAAAGCTTTCTTT; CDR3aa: CASSSGGKAFF
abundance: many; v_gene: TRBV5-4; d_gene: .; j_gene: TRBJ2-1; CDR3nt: TGTGCCAGCAGCGAGCATCTTAAACCCAATGAGCAGTTCTTC; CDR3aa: CASSEHLKPNEQFF
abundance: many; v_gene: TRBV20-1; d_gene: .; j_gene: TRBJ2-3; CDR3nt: TGCAGTGCTAGAGATACGGGGACAGATACGCAGTATTTT; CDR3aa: CSARDTGTDTQYF
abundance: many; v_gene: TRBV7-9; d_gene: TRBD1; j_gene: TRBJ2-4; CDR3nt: TGTGCCAGCAGCTCCTTGGACAGGTTCGATAACATTCAGTACTTC; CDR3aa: CASSSLDRFDNIQYF
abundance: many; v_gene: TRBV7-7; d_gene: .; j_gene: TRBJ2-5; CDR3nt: TGTGCCAGCAGCTCTTATATGGGATACCAAGAGACCCAGTACTTC; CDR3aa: CASSSYMGYQETQYF
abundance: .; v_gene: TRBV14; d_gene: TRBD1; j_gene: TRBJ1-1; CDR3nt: TGTGCCAGCAGCCACTGGACAGGGACTGAAGCTTTCTTT; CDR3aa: CASSHWTGTEAFF
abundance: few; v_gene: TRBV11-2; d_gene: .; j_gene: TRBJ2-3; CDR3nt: TGTGCCAGCAGTTCCCGGGACATCGGCGATACGCAGTATTTT; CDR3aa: CASSSRDIGDTQYF
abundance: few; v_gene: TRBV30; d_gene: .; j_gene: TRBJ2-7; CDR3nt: TGTGCCTGGAGTCCACGGGGGTACGAGCAGTACTTC; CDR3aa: CAWSPRGYEQYF
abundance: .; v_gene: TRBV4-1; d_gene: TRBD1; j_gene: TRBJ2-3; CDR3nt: TGCGCCAGCAGCCAAGTTTGGGACAGGGAGGCAGATACGCAGTATTTT; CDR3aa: CASSQVWDREADTQYF
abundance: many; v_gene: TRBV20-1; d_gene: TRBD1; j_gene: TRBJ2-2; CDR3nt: TGCAGTGCTAGAGGCTGGGGGCAGGGGGCTTACGGGGAGCTGTTTTTT; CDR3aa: CSARGWGQGAYGELFF
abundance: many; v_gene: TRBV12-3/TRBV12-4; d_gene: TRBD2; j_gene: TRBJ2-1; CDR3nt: TGTGCCAGCAGTTTAGAAGCCCTAGCGGGGGGCTCCTACAATGAGCAGTTCTTC; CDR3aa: CASSLEALAGGSYNEQFF
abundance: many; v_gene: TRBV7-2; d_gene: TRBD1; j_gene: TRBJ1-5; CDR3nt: TGTGCCAGCAGCTTCGGGACAGGGGGTCAGCCCCAGCATTTT; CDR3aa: CASSFGTGGQPQHF